These T cell receptor beta chains were read from a single sample in a study of CD8 T cells in ankylosing spondylitis. TCRdb reanalysed the 5' RACE reads using MiXCR and keeps one entry per CDR3 protein. The profile shows just under 95,000 distinct CDR3 sequences, approximately 9% of them singletons. Sequenced input: blood, either unsorted or a sorted T cell fraction (not recorded which). The source is a male donor with ankylosing spondylitis or in good health (not recorded which). CDR3s include the opening cysteine and the closing phenylalanine or tryptophan. A D gene is named only where the DNA matches it firmly. The size field is filled for only some rows; it gives once, few, many or a size class.

D: .
J: TRBJ2-5
V: TRBV11-1
size: .
CDR3: CASSPTGDETQYF
DNA: TGTGCCAGCTCTCCTACGGGGGATGAGACCCAGTACTTC

D: .
J: TRBJ2-1
V: TRBV5-1
size: few
CDR3: CASSLGLGPPGLEQFF
DNA: TGCGCCAGCAGCTTGGGTCTCGGGCCTCCGGGTCTTGAGCAGTTCTTC

D: .
J: TRBJ1-2
V: TRBV28
size: many
CDR3: CACRNSQLVGGYTF
DNA: TGTGCCTGCCGAAACTCTCAGCTCGTCGGTGGCTACACCTTC

D: TRBD1
J: TRBJ1-4
V: TRBV20-1
size: .
CDR3: CSANSARTGGDEKLFF
DNA: TGCAGTGCTAACTCCGCCCGGACAGGTGGCGATGAAAAACTGTTTTTT

D: TRBD1
J: TRBJ1-2
V: TRBV28
size: many
CDR3: CASRKATGGSNYGYTF
DNA: TGTGCCAGCAGAAAGGCCACAGGGGGCTCTAACTATGGCTACACCTTC

D: .
J: TRBJ1-5
V: TRBV6-1
size: few
CDR3: CASSVRGNSNQPQHF
DNA: TGTGCCAGCAGTGTTCGGGGAAATAGCAATCAGCCCCAGCATTTT

D: TRBD1
J: TRBJ2-7
V: TRBV27
size: many
CDR3: CASSLRDRGYEQYF
DNA: TGTGCCAGCAGTTTAAGGGACAGGGGTTACGAGCAGTACTTC

D: TRBD1
J: TRBJ1-5
V: TRBV20-1
size: many
CDR3: CSASHAGGGNQPQHF
DNA: TGCAGTGCTAGTCACGCAGGGGGCGGCAATCAGCCCCAGCATTTT

D: .
J: TRBJ2-1
V: TRBV7-2
size: few
CDR3: CASSFLTYNEQFF
DNA: TGTGCCAGCAGCTTCTTAACCTACAATGAGCAGTTCTTC

D: TRBD1
J: TRBJ2-3
V: TRBV28
size: many
CDR3: CASRSNDRGRTDTQYF
DNA: TGTGCCAGCAGGAGCAATGACAGGGGGCGCACAGATACGCAGTATTTT

D: .
J: TRBJ1-1
V: TRBV7-2
size: few
CDR3: CASSLSSAVMNTEAFF
DNA: TGTGCCAGCAGCCTGAGTTCGGCGGTTATGAACACTGAAGCTTTCTTT

D: TRBD2
J: TRBJ2-1
V: TRBV28
size: many
CDR3: CASSASGGTYNEQFF
DNA: TGTGCCAGCAGTGCTAGCGGGGGGACTTACAATGAGCAGTTCTTC

D: .
J: TRBJ2-4
V: TRBV5-4
size: .
CDR3: CASSLASELAKNIQYF
DNA: TGTGCCAGCAGCTTGGCAAGCGAACTAGCCAAAAACATTCAGTACTTC

D: .
J: TRBJ2-3
V: TRBV5-1
size: many
CDR3: CASSLEGRRTDTQYF
DNA: TGCGCCAGCAGCTTGGAGGGGAGGAGGACAGATACGCAGTATTTT

D: .
J: TRBJ1-3
V: TRBV20-1
size: many
CDR3: CSARRSSGNTIYF
DNA: TGCAGTGCGAGACGGAGCTCTGGAAACACCATATATTTT

D: .
J: TRBJ2-6
V: TRBV20-1
size: .
CDR3: CSARSGPRSGANVLTF
DNA: TGCAGTGCTAGAAGTGGACCGAGATCTGGGGCCAACGTCCTGACTTTC

D: .
J: TRBJ1-1
V: TRBV12-3/TRBV12-4
size: .
CDR3: CASSLAADTEAFF
DNA: TGTGCCAGCAGTTTAGCGGCGGACACTGAAGCTTTCTTT

D: .
J: TRBJ2-3
V: TRBV7-2
size: many
CDR3: CACGDTTDTQYF
DNA: TGTGCCTGTGGGGACACCACAGATACGCAGTATTTT

D: TRBD1
J: TRBJ2-4
V: TRBV7-8
size: many
CDR3: CASSFAAGTGENIQYF
DNA: TGTGCCAGCAGCTTCGCGGCCGGGACAGGGGAAAACATTCAGTACTTC

D: .
J: TRBJ2-5
V: TRBV2
size: .
CDR3: CASTQERETQYF
DNA: TGTGCCAGCACTCAAGAACGGGAGACCCAGTACTTC

D: .
J: TRBJ2-1
V: TRBV28
size: medium-sized
CDR3: CASSPQDTASSYNEQFF
DNA: TGTGCCAGCAGTCCCCAGGACACCGCAAGCTCCTACAATGAGCAGTTCTTC

D: .
J: TRBJ2-4
V: TRBV18
size: .
CDR3: CASSPAGLDIQYF
DNA: TGTGCCAGCTCACCAGCAGGGTTGGACATTCAGTACTTC

D: .
J: TRBJ1-4
V: TRBV7-9
size: many
CDR3: CASSPGGPPNEKLFF
DNA: TGTGCCAGCAGTCCCGGGGGGCCGCCTAATGAAAAACTGTTTTTT

D: TRBD1
J: TRBJ2-7
V: TRBV28
size: many
CDR3: CASSTGGLYEQYF
DNA: TGTGCCAGCAGCACAGGGGGCCTATACGAGCAGTACTTC

D: .
J: TRBJ2-6
V: TRBV5-1
size: many
CDR3: CASSLGGARGANVLTF
DNA: TGCGCCAGCAGCTTGGGAGGGGCGAGGGGGGCCAACGTCCTGACTTTC

D: TRBD2
J: TRBJ2-7
V: TRBV7-3
size: many
CDR3: CASSSSGGAYEQYF
DNA: TGTGCCAGCAGCTCTAGCGGGGGGGCCTACGAGCAGTACTTC

D: TRBD1
J: TRBJ1-1
V: TRBV3-1
size: many
CDR3: CASSPRQGGNTEAFF
DNA: TGTGCCAGCAGCCCAAGACAGGGGGGGAACACTGAAGCTTTCTTT

D: .
J: TRBJ2-1
V: TRBV20-1
size: many
CDR3: CSAREGKQQFF
DNA: TGCAGTGCTAGAGAGGGAAAACAGCAGTTCTTC

D: .
J: TRBJ2-7
V: TRBV2
size: .
CDR3: CASRETPSNEQYF
DNA: TGTGCCAGCAGGGAGACTCCTTCGAACGAGCAGTACTTC

D: TRBD2
J: TRBJ2-1
V: TRBV6-2/TRBV6-3
size: many
CDR3: CASSYRASGGLSYNEQFF
DNA: TGTGCCAGCAGTTACCGAGCTAGCGGGGGCCTTTCCTACAATGAGCAGTTCTTC

D: TRBD2
J: TRBJ2-1
V: TRBV7-8
size: .
CDR3: CASSLLAGGINEQFF
DNA: TGTGCCAGCAGCTTACTAGCGGGGGGTATCAATGAGCAGTTCTTC

D: .
J: TRBJ2-2
V: TRBV4-2
size: many
CDR3: CASSQQEGSGELFF
DNA: TGTGCCAGCAGCCAACAGGAGGGATCCGGGGAGCTGTTTTTT

D: .
J: TRBJ2-3
V: TRBV11-2
size: few
CDR3: CASSLGSGTTDTQYF
DNA: TGTGCCAGCAGCTTAGGTTCGGGGACCACAGATACGCAGTATTTT

D: TRBD1
J: TRBJ2-2
V: TRBV6-1
size: many
CDR3: CASSTRTGLTGELFF
DNA: TGTGCCAGCAGTACCCGGACAGGGCTCACCGGGGAGCTGTTTTTT

D: .
J: TRBJ1-1
V: TRBV20-1
size: .
CDR3: CSATSSSGDPDKAFF
DNA: TGCAGTGCCACCTCCTCGTCCGGGGACCCGGATAAAGCTTTCTTT

D: .
J: TRBJ2-7
V: TRBV20-1
size: many
CDR3: CSAKYRDPSYEQYF
DNA: TGCAGTGCTAAATACCGGGACCCGTCCTACGAGCAGTACTTC

D: .
J: TRBJ1-1
V: TRBV12-3/TRBV12-4
size: many
CDR3: CASSLEGKEAFF
DNA: TGTGCCAGCAGTTTAGAGGGAAAGGAAGCTTTCTTT

D: TRBD2
J: TRBJ2-3
V: TRBV12-3/TRBV12-4
size: few
CDR3: CASSLRMTSGGQTDTQYF
DNA: TGTGCCAGCAGCCTTAGGATGACTAGCGGGGGCCAGACAGATACGCAGTATTTT

D: .
J: TRBJ2-7
V: TRBV9
size: many
CDR3: CASSPSGGGEQYF
DNA: TGTGCCAGCAGCCCTAGTGGCGGAGGCGAGCAGTACTTC

D: .
J: TRBJ2-5
V: TRBV6-5
size: few
CDR3: CASSYYPSRQETQYF
DNA: TGTGCCAGCAGTTACTACCCTAGTCGCCAAGAGACCCAGTACTTC

D: .
J: TRBJ1-1
V: TRBV18
size: few
CDR3: CASSPEGDEAFF
DNA: TGTGCCAGCTCACCAGAGGGGGATGAAGCTTTCTTT

D: .
J: TRBJ2-7
V: TRBV21-1
size: many
CDR3: CASSPKPPPGQGLPLQYF
DNA: TGTGCCAGCAGCCCAAAGCCCCCCCCGGGACAGGGTCTTCCCCTTCAGTACTTC

D: TRBD1
J: TRBJ1-6
V: TRBV12-3/TRBV12-4
size: many
CDR3: CASTLDRGISPLHF
DNA: TGTGCCAGCACCTTGGACAGGGGGATATCACCCCTCCACTTT

D: .
J: TRBJ2-3
V: TRBV4-2
size: many
CDR3: CASSQEGRGLSADTQYF
DNA: TGTGCCAGCAGCCAAGAGGGGCGGGGATTGAGCGCAGATACGCAGTATTTT

D: .
J: TRBJ2-1
V: TRBV20-1
size: many
CDR3: CSASGGLKDEQFF
DNA: TGCAGTGCTAGCGGGGGGCTCAAGGATGAGCAGTTCTTC

D: TRBD1
J: TRBJ2-3
V: TRBV15
size: many
CDR3: CATSRSGDRALDTQYF
DNA: TGTGCCACCAGCAGGTCCGGGGACAGGGCTTTAGATACGCAGTATTTT

D: TRBD1
J: TRBJ2-1
V: TRBV9
size: many
CDR3: CASSLQPGTVDNEQFF
DNA: TGTGCCAGCAGCCTGCAACCCGGGACAGTAGACAATGAGCAGTTCTTC

D: TRBD1
J: TRBJ2-1
V: TRBV20-1
size: many
CDR3: CSASSPDRSYNEQFF
DNA: TGCAGTGCTAGTTCCCCGGACAGGTCCTACAATGAGCAGTTCTTC

D: TRBD1
J: TRBJ1-1
V: TRBV7-2
size: many
CDR3: CASSLAGTGSMNTEAFF
DNA: TGTGCCAGCAGCTTAGCGGGGACAGGATCCATGAACACTGAAGCTTTCTTT

D: .
J: TRBJ2-7
V: TRBV20-1
size: many
CDR3: CSARAFNFYEQYF
DNA: TGCAGTGCTAGGGCCTTTAATTTCTACGAGCAGTACTTC

D: TRBD1
J: TRBJ1-5
V: TRBV7-8
size: many
CDR3: CASSLFGQGRNQPQHF
DNA: TGTGCCAGCAGCTTGTTTGGACAGGGACGCAATCAGCCCCAGCATTTT

D: .
J: TRBJ1-5
V: TRBV19
size: many
CDR3: CASSLGRQPQHF
DNA: TGTGCCAGTAGTTTAGGGCGGCAGCCCCAGCATTTT

D: .
J: TRBJ1-2
V: TRBV20-1
size: .
CDR3: CSALQLPRGNYGYTF
DNA: TGCAGTGCTCTACAACTTCCTCGGGGGAACTATGGCTACACCTTC